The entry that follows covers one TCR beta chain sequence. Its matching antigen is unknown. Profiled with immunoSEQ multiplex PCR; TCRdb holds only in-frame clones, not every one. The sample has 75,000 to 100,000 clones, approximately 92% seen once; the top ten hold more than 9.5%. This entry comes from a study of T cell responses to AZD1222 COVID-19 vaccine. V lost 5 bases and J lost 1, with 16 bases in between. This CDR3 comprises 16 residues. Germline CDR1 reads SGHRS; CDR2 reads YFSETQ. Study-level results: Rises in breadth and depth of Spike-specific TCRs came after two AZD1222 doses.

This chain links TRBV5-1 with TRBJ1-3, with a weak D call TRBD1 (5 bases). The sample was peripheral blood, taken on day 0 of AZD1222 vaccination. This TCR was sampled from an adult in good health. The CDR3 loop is CASRYGTATSGNTIYF. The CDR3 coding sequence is TGCGCCAGCAGATATGGGACCGCCACTTCTGGAAACACCATATATTTT.